These T cell receptor beta chains were read from a single sample in a study of blood T cells in healthy people across ages. MiXCR was run by TCRdb on the 5' RACE reads, yielding one entry per CDR3 protein. The data show over a million distinct CDR3 sequences, less than 50% seen once. The sequencing sample was made of blood. These receptors were obtained from a woman aged 60 to 75 in good health. Each CDR3 is given with its conserved first and last residue. Each record gives: CDR3 length, J gene, clone size, D gene, V gene, CDR3 protein, CDR3 DNA. D genes are given only for firm matches. The size entry is marked missing in some rows and otherwise reads once, few, many or a size class.

length: 14; J: TRBJ2-5; size: -; D: -; V: TRBV6-5; CDR3: CASRGDRPRGEQYF; DNA: TGTGCCAGCAGGGGAGACAGGCCCCGGGGGGAGCAGTACTTC
length: 11; J: TRBJ2-1; size: few; D: -; V: TRBV29-1; CDR3: CSVDGTNEQFF; DNA: TGCAGCGTTGACGGGACCAATGAGCAGTTCTTC
length: 16; J: TRBJ1-2; size: -; D: TRBD1; V: TRBV6-1; CDR3: CASSPGQGLANYGCTF; DNA: TGTGCCAGCAGCCCGGGACAGGGACTAGCTAACTATGGCTGCACCTTC
length: 13; J: TRBJ2-1; size: few; D: TRBD2; V: TRBV27; CDR3: CASRAGGPNEQFF; DNA: TGTGCCAGCAGGGCGGGAGGGCCCAATGAGCAGTTCTTC
length: 15; J: TRBJ2-1; size: -; D: -; V: TRBV15; CDR3: CATSKGDSAYNEQFF; DNA: TGTGCCACCAGCAAAGGGGATTCGGCCTACAATGAGCAGTTCTTC
length: 12; J: TRBJ1-4; size: -; D: -; V: TRBV28; CDR3: CASSLYNEKLFF; DNA: TGTGCCAGCAGTTTATATAATGAAAAACTGTTTTTT
length: 14; J: TRBJ2-7; size: -; D: TRBD2; V: TRBV3-1; CDR3: CASSHPGTSYEQYF; DNA: TGTGCCAGCAGCCATCCCGGGACTAGCTACGAGCAGTACTTC
length: 15; J: TRBJ1-4; size: -; D: TRBD1; V: TRBV7-6; CDR3: CASSLLQGASEKLFF; DNA: TGTGCCAGCAGCTTATTACAGGGGGCTAGCGAAAAACTGTTTTTT
length: 15; J: TRBJ2-1; size: -; D: TRBD2; V: TRBV20-1; CDR3: CSASSRLLAGNEQFF; DNA: TGCAGTGCTAGCTCCCGCCTCCTAGCGGGTAATGAGCAGTTCTTC
length: 15; J: TRBJ1-1; size: -; D: TRBD1; V: TRBV9; CDR3: CASRGEGASNTEAFF; DNA: TGTGCCAGCAGGGGGGAGGGGGCCTCGAACACTGAAGCTTTCTTT
length: 15; J: TRBJ2-7; size: -; D: TRBD1; V: TRBV4-1; CDR3: CASSHPGTGSYKQYF; DNA: TGCGCCAGCAGCCACCCCGGGACAGGTTCCTACAAGCAGTACTTC
length: 14; J: TRBJ2-4; size: few; D: -; V: TRBV12-3/TRBV12-4; CDR3: CASSLVGQLNIQYF; DNA: TGTGCCAGCAGTTTAGTTGGGCAGCTAAACATTCAGTACTTC
length: 18; J: TRBJ2-1; size: once; D: -; V: TRBV15; CDR3: CATGRALGQGRNWGEQFF; DNA: TGTGCCACCGGCAGAGCCCTGGGGCAGGGACGGAACTGGGGTGAGCAGTTCTTC
length: 15; J: TRBJ2-1; size: -; D: TRBD2; V: TRBV6-5; CDR3: CASSLAGRVKNEQFF; DNA: TGTGCCAGCAGTTTAGCGGGTAGGGTTAAAAATGAGCAGTTCTTC
length: 18; J: TRBJ2-5; size: -; D: TRBD1; V: TRBV3-1; CDR3: CASSTSSQGVITEETQYF; DNA: TGTGCCAGCAGCACCTCGTCACAGGGGGTAATAACCGAAGAGACCCAGTACTTC
length: 15; J: TRBJ2-3; size: few; D: TRBD1; V: TRBV27; CDR3: CASSYDRGSTDTQYF; DNA: TGTGCCAGCAGTTACGACAGGGGGAGCACAGATACGCAGTATTTT
length: 15; J: TRBJ2-1; size: -; D: -; V: TRBV9; CDR3: CASSVFGTRNNEQFF; DNA: TGTGCCAGCAGCGTATTTGGGACTCGTAACAATGAGCAGTTCTTC
length: 17; J: TRBJ2-1; size: -; D: TRBD2; V: TRBV27; CDR3: CASSRYSLAGGPREQFF; DNA: TGTGCCAGCAGTCGCTACTCACTAGCGGGAGGGCCTCGTGAGCAGTTCTTC
length: 15; J: TRBJ2-7; size: -; D: -; V: TRBV27; CDR3: CASSPAGRTAYEQYF; DNA: TGTGCCAGCAGCCCAGCGGGCAGAACTGCTTACGAGCAGTACTTC
length: 14; J: TRBJ2-7; size: -; D: -; V: TRBV12-3/TRBV12-4; CDR3: CASSHTTGQYEQYF; DNA: TGTGCCAGCAGTCATACTACCGGGCAATACGAGCAGTACTTC